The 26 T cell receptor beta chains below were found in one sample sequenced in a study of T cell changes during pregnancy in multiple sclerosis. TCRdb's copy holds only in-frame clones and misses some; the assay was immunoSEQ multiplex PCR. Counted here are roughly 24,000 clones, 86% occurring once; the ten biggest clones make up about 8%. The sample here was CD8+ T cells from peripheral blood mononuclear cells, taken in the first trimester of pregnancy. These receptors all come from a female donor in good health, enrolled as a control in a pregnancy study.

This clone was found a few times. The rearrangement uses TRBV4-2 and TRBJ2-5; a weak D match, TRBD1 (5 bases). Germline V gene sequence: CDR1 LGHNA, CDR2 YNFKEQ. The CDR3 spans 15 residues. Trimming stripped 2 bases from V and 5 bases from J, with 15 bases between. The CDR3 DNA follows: TGTGCCAGCAGCCAAAGGGAAGGGGTGAGGGAGACCCAGTACTTC. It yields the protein CASSQREGVRETQYF.

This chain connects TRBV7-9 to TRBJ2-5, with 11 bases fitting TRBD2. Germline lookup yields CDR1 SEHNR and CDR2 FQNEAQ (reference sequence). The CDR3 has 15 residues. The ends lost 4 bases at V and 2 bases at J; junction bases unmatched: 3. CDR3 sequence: CASSSVAGGQETQYF. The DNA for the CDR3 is TGTGCCAGCAGCTCAGTAGCGGGGGGGCAAGAGACCCAGTACTTC.

This chain's CDR3 is CASSVGAQGLGSSPLHF. The CDR3 DNA is TGTGCCAGCAGCGTAGGAGCGCAGGGGTTGGGAAGCTCACCCCTCCACTTT. The J gene is TRBJ1-6, the V gene TRBV9; the D gene is possibly TRBD1 (6 bases). The CDR3 is 17 residues long. Germline CDR1 reads SGDLS; CDR2 reads YYNGEE. Trimming removed 0 bases from V and 10 bases from J, with 20 bases in between.

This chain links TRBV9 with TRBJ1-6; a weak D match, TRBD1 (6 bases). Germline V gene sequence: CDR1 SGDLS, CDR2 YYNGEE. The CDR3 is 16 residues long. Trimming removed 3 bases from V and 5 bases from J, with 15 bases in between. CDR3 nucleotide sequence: TGTGCCAGCAGCGGGGGATGGGGGCGAGATAATTCACCCCTCCACTTT. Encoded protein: CASSGGWGRDNSPLHF.

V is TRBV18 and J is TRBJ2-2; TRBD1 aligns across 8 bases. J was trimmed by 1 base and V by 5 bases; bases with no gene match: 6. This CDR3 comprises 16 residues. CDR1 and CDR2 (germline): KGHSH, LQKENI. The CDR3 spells CASSKPGQENTGELFF. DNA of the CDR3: TGTGCCAGCTCAAAACCGGGACAGGAGAACACCGGGGAGCTGTTTTTT.

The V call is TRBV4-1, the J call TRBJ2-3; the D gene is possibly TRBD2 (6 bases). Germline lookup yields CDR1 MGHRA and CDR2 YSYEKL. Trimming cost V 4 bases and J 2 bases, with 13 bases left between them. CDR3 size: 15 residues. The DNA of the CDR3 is TGCGCCAGCAGCCCAGAGGAGGGTATCACAGATACGCAGTATTTT. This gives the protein CASSPEEGITDTQYF.

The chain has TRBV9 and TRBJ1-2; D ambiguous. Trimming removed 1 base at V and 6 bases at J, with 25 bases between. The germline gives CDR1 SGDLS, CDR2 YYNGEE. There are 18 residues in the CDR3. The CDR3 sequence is CASSVSRGGKDQFDGYTF. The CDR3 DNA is TGTGCCAGCAGCGTATCACGGGGTGGCAAGGACCAATTCGATGGCTACACCTTC.

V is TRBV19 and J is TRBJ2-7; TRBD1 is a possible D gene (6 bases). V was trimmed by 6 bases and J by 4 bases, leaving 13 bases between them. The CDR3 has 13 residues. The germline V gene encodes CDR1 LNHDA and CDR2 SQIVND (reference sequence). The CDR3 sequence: CASSVGRGYEQYF. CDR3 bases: TGTGCCAGTAGCGTCGGCAGGGGATACGAGCAGTACTTC.

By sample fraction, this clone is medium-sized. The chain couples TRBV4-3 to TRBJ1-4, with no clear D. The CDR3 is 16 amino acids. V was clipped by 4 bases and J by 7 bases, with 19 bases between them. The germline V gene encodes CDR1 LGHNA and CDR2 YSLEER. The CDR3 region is CASSRRLLEVGEKLFF. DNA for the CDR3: TGCGCCAGCAGCCGACGCCTTCTGGAGGTGGGTGAAAAACTGTTTTTT.

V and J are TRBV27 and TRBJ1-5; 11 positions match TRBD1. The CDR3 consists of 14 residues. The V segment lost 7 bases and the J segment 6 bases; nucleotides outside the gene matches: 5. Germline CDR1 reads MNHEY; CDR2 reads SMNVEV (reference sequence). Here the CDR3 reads CASTGQGAGQPQHF. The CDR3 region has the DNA TGTGCCAGCACCGGACAGGGGGCAGGTCAGCCCCAGCATTTT.

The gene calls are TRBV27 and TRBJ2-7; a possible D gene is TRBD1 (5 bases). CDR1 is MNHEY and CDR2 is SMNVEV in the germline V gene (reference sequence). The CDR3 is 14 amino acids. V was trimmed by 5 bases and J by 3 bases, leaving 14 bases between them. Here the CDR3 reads CASSLQVYNYEQYF. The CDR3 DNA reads TGTGCCAGCAGTCTACAGGTTTACAACTACGAGCAGTACTTC.

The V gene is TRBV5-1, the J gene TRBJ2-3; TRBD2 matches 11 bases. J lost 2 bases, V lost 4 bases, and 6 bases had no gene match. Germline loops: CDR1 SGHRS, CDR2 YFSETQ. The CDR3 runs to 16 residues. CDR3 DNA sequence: TGCGCCAGCAGCCCGACGGGACTAGCGGCCACAGATACGCAGTATTTT. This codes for CASSPTGLAATDTQYF.

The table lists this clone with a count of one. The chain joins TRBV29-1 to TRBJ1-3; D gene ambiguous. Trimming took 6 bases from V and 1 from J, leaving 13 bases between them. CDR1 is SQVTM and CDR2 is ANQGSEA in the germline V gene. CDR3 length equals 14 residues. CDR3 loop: CSVGVKKSGNTIYF. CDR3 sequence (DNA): TGCAGCGTGGGCGTGAAAAAATCTGGAAACACCATATATTTT.

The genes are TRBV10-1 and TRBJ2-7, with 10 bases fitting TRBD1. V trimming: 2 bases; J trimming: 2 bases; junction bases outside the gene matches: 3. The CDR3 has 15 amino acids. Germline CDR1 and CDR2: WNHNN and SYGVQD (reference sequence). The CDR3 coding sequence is TGCGCCAGCAGTGAGGGGGGGACAGGGGCCTACGAGCAGTACTTC. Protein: CASSEGGTGAYEQYF.

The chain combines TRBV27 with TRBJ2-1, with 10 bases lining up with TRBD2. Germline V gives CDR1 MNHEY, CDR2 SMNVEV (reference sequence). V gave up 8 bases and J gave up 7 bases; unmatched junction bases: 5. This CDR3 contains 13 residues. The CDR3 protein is CASGSGGWNEQFF. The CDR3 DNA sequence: TGTGCCAGCGGTAGCGGGGGGTGGAATGAGCAGTTCTTC.

The CDR3 sequence: CASSRLLAGATSSNEQFF. CDR3 nucleotide sequence: TGCGCCAGCAGCCGATTACTAGCGGGGGCGACCTCTAGCAATGAGCAGTTCTTC. The chain uses TRBV4-1 and TRBJ2-1; TRBD2 matches 11 bases. Losses at the gene ends were 4 bases for V and 6 bases for J; bases not matched to a gene: 14. The CDR3 consists of 18 residues. Per the germline V gene, CDR1 is MGHRA and CDR2 is YSYEKL.

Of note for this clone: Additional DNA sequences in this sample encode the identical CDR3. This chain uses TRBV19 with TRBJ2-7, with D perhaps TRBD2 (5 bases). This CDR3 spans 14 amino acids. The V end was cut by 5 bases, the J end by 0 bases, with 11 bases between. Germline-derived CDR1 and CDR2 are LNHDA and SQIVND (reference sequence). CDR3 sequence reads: CASSPSRGSYEQYF. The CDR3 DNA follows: TGTGCCAGTAGTCCATCCCGGGGCTCCTACGAGCAGTACTTC. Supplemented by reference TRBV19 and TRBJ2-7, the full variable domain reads DGGITQSPKYLFRKEGQNVTLSCEQNLNHDAMYWYRQDPGQGLRLIYYSQIVNDFQKGDIAEGYSVSREKKESFPLTVTSAQKNPTAFYLCASSPSRGSYEQYFGPGTRLTVT.

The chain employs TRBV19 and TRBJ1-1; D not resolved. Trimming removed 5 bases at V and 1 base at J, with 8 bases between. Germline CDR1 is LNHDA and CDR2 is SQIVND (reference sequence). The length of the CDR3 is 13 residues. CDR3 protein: CASSAEANTEAFF. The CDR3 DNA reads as TGTGCCAGTAGTGCGGAAGCGAACACTGAAGCTTTCTTT. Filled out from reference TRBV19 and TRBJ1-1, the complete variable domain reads DGGITQSPKYLFRKEGQNVTLSCEQNLNHDAMYWYRQDPGQGLRLIYYSQIVNDFQKGDIAEGYSVSREKKESFPLTVTSAQKNPTAFYLCASSAEANTEAFFGQGTRLTVV.

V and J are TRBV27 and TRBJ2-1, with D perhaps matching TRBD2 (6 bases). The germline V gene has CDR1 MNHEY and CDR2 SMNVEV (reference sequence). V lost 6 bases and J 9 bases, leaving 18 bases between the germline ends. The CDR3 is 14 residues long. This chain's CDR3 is CASSTAPGRSEQFF. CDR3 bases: TGTGCCAGCAGCACCGCCCCGGGGAGGAGTGAGCAGTTCTTC.

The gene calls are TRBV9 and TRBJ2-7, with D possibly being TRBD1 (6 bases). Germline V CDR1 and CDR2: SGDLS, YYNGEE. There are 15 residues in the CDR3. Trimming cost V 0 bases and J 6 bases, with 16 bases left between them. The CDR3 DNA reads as TGTGCCAGCAGCGTAGGGGTCGCAGGGGACGGCGAGCAGTACTTC. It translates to CASSVGVAGDGEQYF.

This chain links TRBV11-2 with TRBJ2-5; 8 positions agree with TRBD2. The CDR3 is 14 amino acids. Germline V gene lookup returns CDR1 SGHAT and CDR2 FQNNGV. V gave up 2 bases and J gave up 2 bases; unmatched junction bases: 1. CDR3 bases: TGTGCCAGCAGCTTAAGCGGGGGTCAAGAGACCCAGTACTTC. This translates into CASSLSGGQETQYF.

The CDR3 region has the DNA TGTGCCAGCAGCGACGACAGGGTTTTGGACTACGAGCAGTACTTC. Residues: CASSDDRVLDYEQYF. V usage is TRBV7-9 and J usage is TRBJ2-7; 7 positions agree with TRBD1. Germline V lookup: CDR1 SEHNR, CDR2 FQNEAQ (reference sequence). The CDR3 contains 15 residues. Unmatched junction bases numbered 10, after V lost 5 bases and J lost 3 bases.

The CDR3 here is CASSQDHSYNQPQHF. In DNA form, the CDR3 reads TGCGCCAGCAGCCAAGATCACAGCTACAATCAGCCCCAGCATTTT. The chain is built from TRBV4-1 and TRBJ1-5; D gene unclear. CDR3 length: 15 residues. V was shortened by 0 bases and J by 3 bases, with 9 bases between the two germline ends. The germline gives CDR1 MGHRA, CDR2 YSYEKL.

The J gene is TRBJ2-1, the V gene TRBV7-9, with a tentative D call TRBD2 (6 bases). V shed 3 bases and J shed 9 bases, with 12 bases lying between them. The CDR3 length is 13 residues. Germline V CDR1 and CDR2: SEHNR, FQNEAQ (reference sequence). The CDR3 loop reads CASSFGGSGEQFF. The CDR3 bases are TGTGCCAGCAGCTTTGGGGGGAGCGGTGAGCAGTTCTTC.

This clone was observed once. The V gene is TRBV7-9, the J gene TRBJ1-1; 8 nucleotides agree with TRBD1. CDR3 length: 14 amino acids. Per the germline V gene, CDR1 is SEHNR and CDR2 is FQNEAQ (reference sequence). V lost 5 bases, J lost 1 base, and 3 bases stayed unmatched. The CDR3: CASSHRGGNTEAFF. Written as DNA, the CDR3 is TGTGCCAGCAGCCACAGGGGGGGGAACACTGAAGCTTTCTTT.

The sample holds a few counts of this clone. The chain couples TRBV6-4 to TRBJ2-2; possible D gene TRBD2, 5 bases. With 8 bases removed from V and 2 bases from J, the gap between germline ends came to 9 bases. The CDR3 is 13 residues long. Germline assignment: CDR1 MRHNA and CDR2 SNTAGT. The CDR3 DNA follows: TGTGCCAGCGGGGAGAGCAACACCGGGGAGCTGTTTTTT. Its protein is CASGESNTGELFF.